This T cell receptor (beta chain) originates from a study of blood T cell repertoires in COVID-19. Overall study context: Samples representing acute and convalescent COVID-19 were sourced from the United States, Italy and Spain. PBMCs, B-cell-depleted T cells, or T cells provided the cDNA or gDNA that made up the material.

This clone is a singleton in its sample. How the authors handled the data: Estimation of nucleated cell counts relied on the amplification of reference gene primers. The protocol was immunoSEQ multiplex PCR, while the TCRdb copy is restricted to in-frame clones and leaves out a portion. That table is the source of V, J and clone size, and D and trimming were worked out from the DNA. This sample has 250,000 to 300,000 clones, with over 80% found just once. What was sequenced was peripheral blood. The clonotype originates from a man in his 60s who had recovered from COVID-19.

This CDR3 reads CAWSRLAGNYNEQFF. The DNA for the CDR3 is TGTGCCTGGAGCCGACTAGCGGGGAACTACAATGAGCAGTTCTTC. The chain couples TRBV30 to TRBJ2-1; 11 bases agree with TRBD2. The V and J ends lost 3 bases and 3 bases, in that order; junction bases with no gene match: 4. The CDR3 runs 15 residues. Germline V gene lookup returns CDR1 GTSNPN and CDR2 SVGIG (reference sequence).